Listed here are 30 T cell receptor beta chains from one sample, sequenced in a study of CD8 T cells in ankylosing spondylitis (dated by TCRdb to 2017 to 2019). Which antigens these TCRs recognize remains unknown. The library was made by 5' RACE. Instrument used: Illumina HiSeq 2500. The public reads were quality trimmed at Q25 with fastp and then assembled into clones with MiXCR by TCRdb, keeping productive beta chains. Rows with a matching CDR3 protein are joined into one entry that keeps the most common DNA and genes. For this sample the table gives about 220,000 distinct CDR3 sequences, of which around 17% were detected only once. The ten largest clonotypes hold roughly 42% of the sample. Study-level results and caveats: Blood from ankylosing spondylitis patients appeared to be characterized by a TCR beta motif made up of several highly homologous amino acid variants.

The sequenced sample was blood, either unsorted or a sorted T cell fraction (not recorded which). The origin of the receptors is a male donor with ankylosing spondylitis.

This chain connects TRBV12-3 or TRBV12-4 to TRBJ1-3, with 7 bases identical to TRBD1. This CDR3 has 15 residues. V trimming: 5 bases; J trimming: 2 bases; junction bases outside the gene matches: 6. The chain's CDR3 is CASSTDRDPGNTIYF. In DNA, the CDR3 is TGTGCCAGCAGTACCGACAGGGATCCTGGAAACACCATATATTTT.

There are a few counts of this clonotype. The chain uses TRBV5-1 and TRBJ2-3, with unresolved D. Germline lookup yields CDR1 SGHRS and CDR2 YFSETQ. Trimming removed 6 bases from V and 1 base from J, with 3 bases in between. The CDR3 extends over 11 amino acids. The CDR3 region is CASMGTDTQYF. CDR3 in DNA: TGCGCCAGCATGGGCACAGATACGCAGTATTTT.

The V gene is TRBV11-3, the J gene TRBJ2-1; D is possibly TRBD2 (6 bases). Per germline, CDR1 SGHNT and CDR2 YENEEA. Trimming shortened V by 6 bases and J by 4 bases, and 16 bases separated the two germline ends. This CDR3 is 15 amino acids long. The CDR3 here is CASRERGTSYNEQFF. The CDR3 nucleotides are TGTGCCAGCAGGGAGCGAGGGACTTCTTACAATGAGCAGTTCTTC.

CDR3 in DNA: TGTGCCAGCAGTGAAGGAGGGGCCGGGACAGGGGATTGGCGTCAGCCCCAGCATTTT. It specifies CASSEGGAGTGDWRQPQHF. The chain uses TRBV6-1 and TRBJ1-5, with 10 positions matching TRBD1. This CDR3 is built from 19 residues. Germline CDR1 is MNHNS and CDR2 is SASEGT. The J segment lost 6 bases and the V segment lost 1 base, leaving 15 bases of the junction unmatched.

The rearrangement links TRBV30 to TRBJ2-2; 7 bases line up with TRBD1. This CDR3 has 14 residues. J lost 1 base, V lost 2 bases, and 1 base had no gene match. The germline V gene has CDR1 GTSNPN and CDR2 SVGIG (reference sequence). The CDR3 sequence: CAWSWTGNTGELFF. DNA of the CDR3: TGTGCCTGGAGTTGGACAGGGAACACCGGGGAGCTGTTTTTT. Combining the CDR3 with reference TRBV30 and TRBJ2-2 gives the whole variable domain SQTIHQWPATLVQPVGSPLSLECTVEGTSNPNLYWYRQAAGRGLQLLFYSVGIGQISSEVPQNLSASRPQDRQFILSSKKLLLSDSGFYLCAWSWTGNTGELFFGEGSRLTVL.

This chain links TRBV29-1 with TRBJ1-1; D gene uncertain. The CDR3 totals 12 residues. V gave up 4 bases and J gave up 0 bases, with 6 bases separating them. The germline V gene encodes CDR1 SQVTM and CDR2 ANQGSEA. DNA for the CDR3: TGCAGCGTTGGGCAGATGAACACTGAAGCTTTCTTT. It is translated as CSVGQMNTEAFF. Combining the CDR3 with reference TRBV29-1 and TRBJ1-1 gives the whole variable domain SAVISQKPSRDICQRGTSLTIQCQVDSQVTMMFWYRQQPGQSLTLIATANQGSEATYESGFVIDKFPISRPNLTFSTLTVSNMSPEDSSIYLCSVGQMNTEAFFGQGTRLTVV.

The CDR3 nucleotides read TGCGCCAGCAGCCAAAGGGCGGGAGGGATCTACGAGCAGTACTTC. This translates into CASSQRAGGIYEQYF. The V gene is TRBV4-1, the J gene TRBJ2-7; 9 nucleotides align to TRBD2. The germline V gene has CDR1 MGHRA and CDR2 YSYEKL. The CDR3 contains 15 residues. J lost 3 bases, V lost 2 bases, and 5 bases had no gene match.

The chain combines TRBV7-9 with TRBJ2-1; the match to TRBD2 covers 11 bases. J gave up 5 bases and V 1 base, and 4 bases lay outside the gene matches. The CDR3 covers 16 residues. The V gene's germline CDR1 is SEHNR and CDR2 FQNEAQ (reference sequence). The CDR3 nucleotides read TGTGCCAGCAGCTTAGAACTAGCGGGAGTCAACAATGAGCAGTTCTTC. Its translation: CASSLELAGVNNEQFF.

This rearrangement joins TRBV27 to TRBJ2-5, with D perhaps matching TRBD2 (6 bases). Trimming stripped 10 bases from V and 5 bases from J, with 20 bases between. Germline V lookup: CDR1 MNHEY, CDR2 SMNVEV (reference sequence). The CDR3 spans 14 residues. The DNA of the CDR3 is TGTGCCACTGCTTCTGGGGGGTCGTGGGAGACCCAGTACTTC. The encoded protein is CATASGGSWETQYF.

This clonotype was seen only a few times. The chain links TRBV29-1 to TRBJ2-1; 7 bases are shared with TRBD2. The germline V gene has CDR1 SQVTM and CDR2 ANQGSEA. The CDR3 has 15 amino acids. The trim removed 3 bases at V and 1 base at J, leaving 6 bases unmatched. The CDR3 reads CSVEGGDLSYNEQFF. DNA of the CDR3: TGCAGCGTTGAGGGGGGGGACCTTTCCTACAATGAGCAGTTCTTC.

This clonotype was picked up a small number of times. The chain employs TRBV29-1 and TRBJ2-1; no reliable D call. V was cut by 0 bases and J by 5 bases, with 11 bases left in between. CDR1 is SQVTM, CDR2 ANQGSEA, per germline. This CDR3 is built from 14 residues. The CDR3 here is CSVEDQAANNEQFF. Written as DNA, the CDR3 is TGCAGCGTTGAAGATCAGGCGGCAAACAATGAGCAGTTCTTC.

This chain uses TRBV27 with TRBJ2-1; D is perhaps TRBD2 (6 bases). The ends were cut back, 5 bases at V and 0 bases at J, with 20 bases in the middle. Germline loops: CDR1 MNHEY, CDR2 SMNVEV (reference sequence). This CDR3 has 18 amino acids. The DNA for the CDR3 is TGTGCCAGCAGTAGTTCCTGGAGGGCTCCGAGCTCCTACAATGAGCAGTTCTTC. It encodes CASSSSWRAPSSYNEQFF.

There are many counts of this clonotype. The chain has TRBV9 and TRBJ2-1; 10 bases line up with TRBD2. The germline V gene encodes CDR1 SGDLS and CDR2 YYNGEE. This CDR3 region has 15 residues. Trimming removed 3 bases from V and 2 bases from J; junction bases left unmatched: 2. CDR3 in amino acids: CASSAGTSAYNEQFF. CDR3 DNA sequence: TGTGCCAGCAGCGCCGGGACTAGCGCCTACAATGAGCAGTTCTTC.

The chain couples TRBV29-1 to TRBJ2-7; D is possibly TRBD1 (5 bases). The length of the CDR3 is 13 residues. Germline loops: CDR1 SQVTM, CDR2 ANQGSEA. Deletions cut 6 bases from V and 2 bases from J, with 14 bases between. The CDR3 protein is CSVQTDSPYEQYF. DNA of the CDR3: TGCAGCGTCCAGACAGATTCTCCCTACGAGCAGTACTTC.

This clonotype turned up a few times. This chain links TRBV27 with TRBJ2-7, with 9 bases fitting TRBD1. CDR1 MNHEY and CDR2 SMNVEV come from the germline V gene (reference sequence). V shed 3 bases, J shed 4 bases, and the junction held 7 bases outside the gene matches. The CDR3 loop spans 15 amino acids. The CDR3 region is CASSLRTGVLYEQYF. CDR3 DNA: TGTGCCAGCAGTTTGAGGACAGGGGTCCTGTACGAGCAGTACTTC.

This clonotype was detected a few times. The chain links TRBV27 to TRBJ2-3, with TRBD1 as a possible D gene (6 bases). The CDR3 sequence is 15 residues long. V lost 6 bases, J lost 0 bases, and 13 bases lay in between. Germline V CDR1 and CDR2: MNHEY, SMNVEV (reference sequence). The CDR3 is CASRREQGSTDTQYF. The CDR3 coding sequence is TGTGCCAGCAGACGAGAGCAGGGGAGCACAGATACGCAGTATTTT.

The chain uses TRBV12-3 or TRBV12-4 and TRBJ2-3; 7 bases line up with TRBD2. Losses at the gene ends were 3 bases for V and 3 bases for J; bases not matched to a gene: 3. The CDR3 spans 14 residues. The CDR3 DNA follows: TGTGCCAGCAGTTTGGCGGGAGAAACAGATACGCAGTATTTT. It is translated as CASSLAGETDTQYF.

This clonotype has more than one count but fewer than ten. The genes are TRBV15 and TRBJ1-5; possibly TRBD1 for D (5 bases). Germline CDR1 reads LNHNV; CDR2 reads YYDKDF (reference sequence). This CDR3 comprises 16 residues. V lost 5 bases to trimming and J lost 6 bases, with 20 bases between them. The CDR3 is CATSPTSGVWVQPQHF. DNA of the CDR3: TGTGCCACCAGCCCAACCTCGGGGGTTTGGGTTCAGCCCCAGCATTTT.

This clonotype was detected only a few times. The CDR3 is CASRSTNSYEQYF. CDR3 in DNA: TGTGCCAGTAGATCCACTAACTCCTACGAGCAGTACTTC. The chain links TRBV19 to TRBJ2-7, with D uncertain. The ends were cut back, 6 bases at V and 0 bases at J, with 9 bases in the middle. Germline CDR1 LNHDA, CDR2 SQIVND (reference sequence). This CDR3 contains 13 residues. The full variable domain, with the rest looked up from reference TRBV19 and TRBJ2-7, is DGGITQSPKYLFRKEGQNVTLSCEQNLNHDAMYWYRQDPGQGLRLIYYSQIVNDFQKGDIAEGYSVSREKKESFPLTVTSAQKNPTAFYLCASRSTNSYEQYFGPGTRLTVT.

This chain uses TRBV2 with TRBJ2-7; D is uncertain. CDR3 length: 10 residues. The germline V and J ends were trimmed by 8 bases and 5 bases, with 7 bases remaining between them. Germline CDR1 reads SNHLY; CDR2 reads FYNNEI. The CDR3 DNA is TGTGCCAGCTCCCGGGACGAGCAGTACTTC. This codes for CASSRDEQYF.

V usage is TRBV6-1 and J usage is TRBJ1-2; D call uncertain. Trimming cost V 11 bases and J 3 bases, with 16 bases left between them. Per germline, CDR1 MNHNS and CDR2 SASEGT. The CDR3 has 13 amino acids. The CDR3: CAARVTGDYGYTF. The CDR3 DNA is TGTGCCGCCAGAGTTACCGGGGACTATGGCTACACCTTC.

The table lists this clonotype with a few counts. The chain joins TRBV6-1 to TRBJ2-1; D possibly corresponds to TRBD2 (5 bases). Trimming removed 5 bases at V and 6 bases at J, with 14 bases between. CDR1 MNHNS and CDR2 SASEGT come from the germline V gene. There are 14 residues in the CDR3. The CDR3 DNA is TGTGCCAGCAGTACCCCAGAGGGTGGCAATGAGCAGTTCTTC. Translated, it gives CASSTPEGGNEQFF.

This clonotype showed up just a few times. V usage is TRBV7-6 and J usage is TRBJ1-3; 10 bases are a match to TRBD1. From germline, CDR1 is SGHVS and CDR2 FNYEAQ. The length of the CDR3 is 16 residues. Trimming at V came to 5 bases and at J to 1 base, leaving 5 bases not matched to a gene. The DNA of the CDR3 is TGTGCCAGCAGCCCCGGGACAGGGGTGTCTGGAAACACCATATATTTT. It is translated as CASSPGTGVSGNTIYF.

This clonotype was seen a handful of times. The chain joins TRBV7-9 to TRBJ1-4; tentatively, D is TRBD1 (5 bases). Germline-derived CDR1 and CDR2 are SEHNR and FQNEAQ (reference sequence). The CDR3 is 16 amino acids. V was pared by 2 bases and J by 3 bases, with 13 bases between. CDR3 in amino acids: CASSLLGALSNEKLFF. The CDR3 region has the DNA TGTGCCAGCAGCTTACTAGGGGCCCTGTCTAATGAAAAACTGTTTTTT.

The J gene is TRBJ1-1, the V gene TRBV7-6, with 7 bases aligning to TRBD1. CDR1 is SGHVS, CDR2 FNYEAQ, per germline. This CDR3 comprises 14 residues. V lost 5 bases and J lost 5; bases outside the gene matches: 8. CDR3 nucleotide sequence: TGTGCCAGCAGCCCCGGGACAGCTGGAACTGAAGCTTTCTTT. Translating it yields CASSPGTAGTEAFF.

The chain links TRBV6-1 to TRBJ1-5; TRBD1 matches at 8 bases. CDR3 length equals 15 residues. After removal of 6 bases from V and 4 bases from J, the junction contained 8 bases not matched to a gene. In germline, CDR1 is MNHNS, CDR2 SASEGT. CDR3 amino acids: CASSLTGGTNQPQHF. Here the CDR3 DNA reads TGTGCCAGCAGCCTCACAGGGGGAACAAATCAGCCCCAGCATTTT.

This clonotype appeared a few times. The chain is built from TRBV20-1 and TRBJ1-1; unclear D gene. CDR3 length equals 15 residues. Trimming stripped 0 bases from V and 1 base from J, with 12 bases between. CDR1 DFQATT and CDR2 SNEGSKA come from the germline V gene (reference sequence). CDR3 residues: CSARDPDGPNTEAFF. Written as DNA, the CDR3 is TGCAGTGCTAGAGATCCCGACGGGCCGAACACTGAAGCTTTCTTT.

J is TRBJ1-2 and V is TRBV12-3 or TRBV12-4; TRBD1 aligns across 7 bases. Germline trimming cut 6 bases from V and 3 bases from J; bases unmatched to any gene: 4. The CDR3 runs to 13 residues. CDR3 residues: CASSTGVDYGYTF. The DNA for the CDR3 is TGTGCCAGCAGCACAGGGGTGGACTATGGCTACACCTTC.

CDR3 bases: TGTGCCAGCAGCTCATTTCTAGCCGAGACCCAGTACTTC. Residues: CASSSFLAETQYF. The V and J genes are TRBV11-3 and TRBJ2-5; perhaps TRBD2 as D (5 bases). CDR3 length: 13 residues. Germline CDR1 is SGHNT and CDR2 is YENEEA. V lost 4 bases to trimming and J lost 5 bases, with 11 bases between them.

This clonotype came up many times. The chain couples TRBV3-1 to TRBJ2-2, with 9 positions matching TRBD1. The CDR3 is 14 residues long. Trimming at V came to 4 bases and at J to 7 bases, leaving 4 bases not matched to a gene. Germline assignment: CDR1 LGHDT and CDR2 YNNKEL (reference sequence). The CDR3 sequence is CASSPGTGIGELFF. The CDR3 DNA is TGTGCCAGCAGCCCCGGGACAGGGATCGGGGAGCTGTTTTTT. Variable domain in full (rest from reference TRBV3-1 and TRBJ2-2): DTAVSQTPKYLVTQMGNDKSIKCEQNLGHDTMYWYKQDSKKFLKIMFSYNNKELIINETVPNRFSPKSPDKAHLNLHINSLELGDSAVYFCASSPGTGIGELFFGEGSRLTVL.